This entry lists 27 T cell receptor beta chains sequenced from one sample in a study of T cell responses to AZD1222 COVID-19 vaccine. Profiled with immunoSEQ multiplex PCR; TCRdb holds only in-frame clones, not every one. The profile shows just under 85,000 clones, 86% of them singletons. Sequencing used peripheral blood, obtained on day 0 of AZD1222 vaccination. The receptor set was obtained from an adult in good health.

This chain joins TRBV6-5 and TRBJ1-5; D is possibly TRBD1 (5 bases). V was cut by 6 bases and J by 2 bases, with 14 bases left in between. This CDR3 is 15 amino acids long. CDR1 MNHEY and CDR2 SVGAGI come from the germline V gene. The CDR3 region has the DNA TGTGCCAGCAGGGGGGAGGGACTAGGCAATCAGCCCCAGCATTTT. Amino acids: CASRGEGLGNQPQHF.

The CDR3 loop is CASSSPMGEPYGYTF. The DNA of the CDR3 is TGTGCCAGCAGCTCCCCAATGGGGGAGCCCTATGGCTACACCTTC. The chain links TRBV7-2 to TRBJ1-2, with D possibly TRBD1 on 5 matching bases. Germline V lookup: CDR1 SGHTA, CDR2 FQGNSA. The CDR3 consists of 15 residues. Deletions cut 4 bases from V and 4 bases from J, with 16 bases between.

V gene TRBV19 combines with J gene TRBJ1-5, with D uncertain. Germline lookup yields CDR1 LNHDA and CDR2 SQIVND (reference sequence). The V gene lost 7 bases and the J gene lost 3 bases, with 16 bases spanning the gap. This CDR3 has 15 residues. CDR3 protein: CASKLARASNQPQHF. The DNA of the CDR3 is TGTGCCAGTAAGTTGGCTAGGGCTTCCAATCAGCCCCAGCATTTT.

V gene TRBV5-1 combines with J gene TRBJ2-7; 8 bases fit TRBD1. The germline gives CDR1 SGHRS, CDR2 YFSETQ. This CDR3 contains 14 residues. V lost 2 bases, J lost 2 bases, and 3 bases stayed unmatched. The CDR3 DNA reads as TGCGCCAGCAGCTTTGGACAGGGCACCTACGAGCAGTACTTC. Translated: CASSFGQGTYEQYF.

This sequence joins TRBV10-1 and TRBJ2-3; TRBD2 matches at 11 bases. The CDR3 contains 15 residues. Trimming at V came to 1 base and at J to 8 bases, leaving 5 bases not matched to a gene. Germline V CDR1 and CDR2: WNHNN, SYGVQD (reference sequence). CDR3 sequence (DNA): TGCGCCAGCAGTGAGTATACTAGCGGGAGCGGTACGCAGTATTTT. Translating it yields CASSEYTSGSGTQYF.

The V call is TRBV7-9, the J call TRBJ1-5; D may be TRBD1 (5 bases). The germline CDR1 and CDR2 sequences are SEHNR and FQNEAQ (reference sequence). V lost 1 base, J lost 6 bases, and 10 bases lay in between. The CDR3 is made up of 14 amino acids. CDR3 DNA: TGTGCCAGCAGCTTAGAGGGGTCTCGTCAGCCCCAGCATTTT. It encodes CASSLEGSRQPQHF.

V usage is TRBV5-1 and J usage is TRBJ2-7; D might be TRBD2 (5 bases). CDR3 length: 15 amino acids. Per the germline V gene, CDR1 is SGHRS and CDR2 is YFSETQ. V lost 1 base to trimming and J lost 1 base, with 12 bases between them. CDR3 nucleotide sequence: TGCGCCAGCAGCTTGTCCGGGAAAACGTCCTACGAGCAGTACTTC. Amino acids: CASSLSGKTSYEQYF.

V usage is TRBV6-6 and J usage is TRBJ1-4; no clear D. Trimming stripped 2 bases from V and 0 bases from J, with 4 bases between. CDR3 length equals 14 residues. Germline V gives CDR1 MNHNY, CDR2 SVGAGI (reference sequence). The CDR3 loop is CASSYTATNEKLFF. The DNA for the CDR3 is TGTGCCAGCAGTTACACAGCAACTAATGAAAAACTGTTTTTT.

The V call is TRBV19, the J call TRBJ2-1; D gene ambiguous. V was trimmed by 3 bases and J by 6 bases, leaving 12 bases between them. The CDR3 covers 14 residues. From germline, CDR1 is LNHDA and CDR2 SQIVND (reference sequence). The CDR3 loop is CASSISQASNEQFF. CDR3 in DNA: TGTGCCAGTAGTATTTCGCAGGCTTCCAATGAGCAGTTCTTC.

Here the CDR3 reads CAPLSGGARVDNSPLHF. In DNA, the CDR3 is TGTGCCCCACTCTCGGGGGGCGCTAGGGTGGATAATTCACCCCTCCACTTT. The chain couples TRBV11-3 to TRBJ1-6; D is perhaps TRBD1 (6 bases). The V and J ends lost 11 bases and 5 bases respectively, with 25 bases between them. Germline V gene sequence: CDR1 SGHNT, CDR2 YENEEA. The CDR3 length is 17 residues.

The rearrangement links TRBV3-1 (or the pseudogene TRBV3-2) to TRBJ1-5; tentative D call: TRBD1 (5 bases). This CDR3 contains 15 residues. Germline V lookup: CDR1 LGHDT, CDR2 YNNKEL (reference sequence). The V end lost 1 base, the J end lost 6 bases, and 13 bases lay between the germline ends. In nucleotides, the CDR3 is TGTGCCAGCAGCCAAGTAGCAGGGTCGGGTCAGCCCCAGCATTTT. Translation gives CASSQVAGSGQPQHF.

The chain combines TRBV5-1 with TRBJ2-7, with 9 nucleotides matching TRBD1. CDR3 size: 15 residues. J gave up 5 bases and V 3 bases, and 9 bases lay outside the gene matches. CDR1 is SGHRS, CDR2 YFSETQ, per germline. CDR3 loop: CASSSTGTGLDEQYF. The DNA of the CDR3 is TGCGCCAGCAGCTCGACCGGGACAGGGCTCGACGAGCAGTACTTC. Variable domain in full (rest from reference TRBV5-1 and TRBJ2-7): KAGVTQTPRYLIKTRGQQVTLSCSPISGHRSVSWYQQTPGQGLQFLFEYFSETQRNKGNFPGRFSGRQFSNSRSEMNVSTLELGDSALYLCASSSTGTGLDEQYFGPGTRLTVT.

In DNA form, the CDR3 reads TGTGCCACCAGCAGAGATGTTGGCAGGAACAATGAGCAGTTCTTC. Translating gives CATSRDVGRNNEQFF. The V and J genes are TRBV15 and TRBJ2-1; D gene ambiguous. The CDR3 has 15 residues. Germline V gene data show CDR1 as LNHNV and CDR2 as YYDKDF (reference sequence). The V gene lost 0 bases and the J gene lost 5 bases, with 11 bases spanning the gap.

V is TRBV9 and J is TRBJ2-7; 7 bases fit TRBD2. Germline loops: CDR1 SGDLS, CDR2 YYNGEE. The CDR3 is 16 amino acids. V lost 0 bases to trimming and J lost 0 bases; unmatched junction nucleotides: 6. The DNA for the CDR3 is TGTGCCAGCAGCGTAGGACTAGCCTCCAGCTCCTACGAGCAGTACTTC. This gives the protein CASSVGLASSSYEQYF.

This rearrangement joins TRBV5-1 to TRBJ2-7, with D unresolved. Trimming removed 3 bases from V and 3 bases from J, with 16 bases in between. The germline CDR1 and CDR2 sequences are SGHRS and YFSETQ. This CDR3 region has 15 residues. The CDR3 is CASSSGFDGNYEQYF. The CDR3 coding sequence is TGCGCCAGCAGCTCTGGTTTCGACGGAAACTACGAGCAGTACTTC.

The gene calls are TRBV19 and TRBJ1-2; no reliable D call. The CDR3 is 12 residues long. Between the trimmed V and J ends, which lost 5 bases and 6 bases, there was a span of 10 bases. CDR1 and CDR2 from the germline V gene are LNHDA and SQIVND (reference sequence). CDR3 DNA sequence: TGTGCCAGTAGTCCTAGAACAGATGGCTACACCTTC. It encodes CASSPRTDGYTF. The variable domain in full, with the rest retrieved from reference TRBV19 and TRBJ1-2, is DGGITQSPKYLFRKEGQNVTLSCEQNLNHDAMYWYRQDPGQGLRLIYYSQIVNDFQKGDIAEGYSVSREKKESFPLTVTSAQKNPTAFYLCASSPRTDGYTFGSGTRLTVV.

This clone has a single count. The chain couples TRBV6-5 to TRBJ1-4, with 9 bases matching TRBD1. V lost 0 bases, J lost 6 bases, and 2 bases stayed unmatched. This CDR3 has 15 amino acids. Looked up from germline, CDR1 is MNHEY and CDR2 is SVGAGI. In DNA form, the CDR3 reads TGTGCCAGCAGTTACTCGGGGACAGGGCATGAAAAACTGTTTTTT. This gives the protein CASSYSGTGHEKLFF.

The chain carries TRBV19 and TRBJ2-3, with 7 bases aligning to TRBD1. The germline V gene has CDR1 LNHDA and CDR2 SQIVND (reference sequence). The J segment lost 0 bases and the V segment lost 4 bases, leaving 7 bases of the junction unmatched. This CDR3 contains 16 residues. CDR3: CASSTRQGTSTDTQYF. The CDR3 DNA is TGTGCCAGTAGTACCCGACAGGGAACTAGCACAGATACGCAGTATTTT.

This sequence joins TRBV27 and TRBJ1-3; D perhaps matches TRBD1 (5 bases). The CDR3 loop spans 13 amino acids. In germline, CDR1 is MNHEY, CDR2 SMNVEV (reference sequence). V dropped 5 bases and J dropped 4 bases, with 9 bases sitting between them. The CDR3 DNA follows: TGTGCCAGCAGTATACCAGGGGGAAACACCATATATTTT. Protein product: CASSIPGGNTIYF.

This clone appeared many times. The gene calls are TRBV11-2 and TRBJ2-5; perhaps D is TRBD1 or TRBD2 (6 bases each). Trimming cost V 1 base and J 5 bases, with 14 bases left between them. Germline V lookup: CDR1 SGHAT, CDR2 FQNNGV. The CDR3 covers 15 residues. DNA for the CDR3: TGTGCCAGCAGCTTAGCGATAGGGGGGCCGGAGACCCAGTACTTC. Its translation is CASSLAIGGPETQYF.

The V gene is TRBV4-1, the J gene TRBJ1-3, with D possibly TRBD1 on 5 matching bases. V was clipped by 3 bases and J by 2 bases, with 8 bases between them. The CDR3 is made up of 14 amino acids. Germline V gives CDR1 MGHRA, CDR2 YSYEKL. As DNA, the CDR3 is TGCGCCAGCAGCCACCGGGACCCTGGAAACACCATATATTTT. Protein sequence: CASSHRDPGNTIYF.

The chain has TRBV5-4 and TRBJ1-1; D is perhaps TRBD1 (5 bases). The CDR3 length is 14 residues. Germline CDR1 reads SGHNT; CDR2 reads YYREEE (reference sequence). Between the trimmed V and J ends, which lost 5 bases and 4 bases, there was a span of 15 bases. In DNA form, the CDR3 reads TGTGCCAGCAGTCCTTTTGGGAGGGGCACTGAAGCTTTCTTT. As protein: CASSPFGRGTEAFF.

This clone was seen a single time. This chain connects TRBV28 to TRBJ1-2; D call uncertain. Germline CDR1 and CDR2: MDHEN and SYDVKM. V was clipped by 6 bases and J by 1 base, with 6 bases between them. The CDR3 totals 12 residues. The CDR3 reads CASSTLNYGYTF. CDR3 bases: TGTGCCAGCAGCACGCTTAACTATGGCTACACCTTC.

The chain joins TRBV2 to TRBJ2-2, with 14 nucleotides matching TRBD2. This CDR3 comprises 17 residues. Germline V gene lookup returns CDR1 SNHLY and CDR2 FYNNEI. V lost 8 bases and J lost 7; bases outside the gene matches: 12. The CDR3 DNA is TGTGCCAGCGGAGAGACTAGCGGGGGGGCCGGGATCGGGGAGCTGTTTTTT. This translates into CASGETSGGAGIGELFF. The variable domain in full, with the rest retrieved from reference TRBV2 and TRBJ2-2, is EPEVTQTPSHQVTQMGQEVILRCVPISNHLYFYWYRQILGQKVEFLVSFYNNEISEKSEIFDDQFSVERPDGSNFTLKIRSTKLEDSAMYFCASGETSGGAGIGELFFGEGSRLTVL.

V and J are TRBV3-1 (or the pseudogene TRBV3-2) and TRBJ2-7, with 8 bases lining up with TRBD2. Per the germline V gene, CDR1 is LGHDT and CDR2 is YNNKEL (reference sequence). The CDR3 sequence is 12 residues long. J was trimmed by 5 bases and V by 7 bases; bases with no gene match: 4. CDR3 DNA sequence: TGTGCCAGCACCGACGGGGGGGACGAGCAGTACTTC. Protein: CASTDGGDEQYF.

The CDR3 nucleotides are TGTGCCAGCACCGAGACAGGGGAGTATGGCTACACCTTC. Translated: CASTETGEYGYTF. This rearrangement joins TRBV7-9 to TRBJ1-2, with 8 bases aligning to TRBD1. V was clipped by 7 bases and J by 5 bases; unmatched bases: 6. The CDR3 contains 13 residues. Germline CDR1 reads SEHNR; CDR2 reads FQNEAQ (reference sequence).

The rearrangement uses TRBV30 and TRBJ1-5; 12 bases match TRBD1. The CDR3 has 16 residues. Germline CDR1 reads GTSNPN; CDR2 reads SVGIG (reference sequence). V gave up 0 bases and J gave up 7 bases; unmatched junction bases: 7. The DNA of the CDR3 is TGTGCCTGGAGTGTTGCCGGGACAGGGGGCGGACAGCCCCAGCATTTT. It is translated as CAWSVAGTGGGQPQHF.